A selection of T cell receptor beta chains follows, all from one sample in a study of cytomegalovirus exposure and HLA in healthy donors. The table came from immunoSEQ multiplex PCR; TCRdb's copy has only in-frame clones and leaves some out. The sample contains 90,000 to 120,000 clones, roughly three quarters of which appear only once. Sequencing was performed on PBMCs. These receptors were collected from a man younger than 35 in good health and CMV-seronegative. The CDR3 runs from the conserved cysteine through the conserved F or W. The D gene is left open where the match is weak. The size field is filled for only some rows; it gives once, few, many or a size class.

d_call j_call v_call clone_size cdr3_nt cdr3_aa
- TRBJ2-7 TRBV11-1 - TGTGCCAGCAGCCCCGCCCTTCGACAGGGAGGCTCCGAGCAGTACTTC CASSPALRQGGSEQYF
TRBD2 TRBJ2-1 TRBV19 - TGTGCCAGTCCTAAAAGCGGGGGGGAGTACAATGAGCAGTTCTTC CASPKSGGEYNEQFF
TRBD2 TRBJ2-7 TRBV5-8 few TGTGCCAGCAGGGGTCGGGAGGAGTCCAACGAGCAGTACTTC CASRGREESNEQYF
- TRBJ1-1 TRBV7-8 - TGTGCCAGCCCCACCCCCCCGGACAGTGAAGCTTTCTTT CASPTPPDSEAFF
- TRBJ2-7 TRBV6-6 once TGTGCCAGCAGTTACCCAGGGTCCTACGAGCAGTACTTC CASSYPGSYEQYF
- TRBJ2-3 TRBV5-1 few TGCGCCAGCAGCTTGACGGCAGGGACTCTCACAGATACGCAGTATTTT CASSLTAGTLTDTQYF
TRBD2 TRBJ2-3 TRBV10-3 once TGTGCCATCAGGTCGCATGGGGCGGCGGGGGGGCGAGATACGCAGTATTTT CAIRSHGAAGGRDTQYF
- TRBJ2-7 TRBV7-2 - TGTGCCAGCAGCCGGGCCTACGAGCAGTACTTC CASSRAYEQYF
TRBD1 TRBJ2-7 TRBV6-5 - TGTGCCAGCAGTTATGACAGGGGGGAATCCTACGAGCAGTACTTC CASSYDRGESYEQYF
- TRBJ1-1 TRBV9 - TGTGCCAGCAGCGTAGAACAGCACACTGAAGCTTTCTTT CASSVEQHTEAFF
TRBD1 TRBJ1-2 TRBV27 - TGTGCCAGCACCCTTACCCCGACAGGGTGGGGTAACTATGGCTACACCTTC CASTLTPTGWGNYGYTF
TRBD1 TRBJ1-5 TRBV18 - TGTGCCAGCTCATGGGACAGAGTTAATCAGCCCCAGCATTTT CASSWDRVNQPQHF
TRBD1 TRBJ1-4 TRBV9 - TGTGCCAGCAGCGAGGGGGCAGAAAAGCATGAAAAACTGTTTTTT CASSEGAEKHEKLFF
- TRBJ2-1 TRBV7-3 - TGTGCCAGCAGCCCCGCCTCAGGGGAGCAGTTCTTC CASSPASGEQFF
- TRBJ2-3 TRBV7-6 - TGTGCCAGCAGCTTACACAGGAGCACAGATACGCAGTATTTT CASSLHRSTDTQYF
- TRBJ2-1 TRBV5-1 - TGCGCCAGCAGCCGGGAGCTGAGCTCCTACAATGAGCAGTTCTTC CASSRELSSYNEQFF
TRBD1 TRBJ1-5 TRBV6-1 - TGTGCCAGCAACACCAGAGACAGGGTTTTTCAGCCCCAGCATTTT CASNTRDRVFQPQHF
- TRBJ2-5 TRBV9 - TGTGCCAGCAATGAGGGACTGGGGGAGACCCAGTACTTC CASNEGLGETQYF
- TRBJ1-1 TRBV9 - TGTGCCAGCAGCGTAGCGAGAGTTGGCACTGAAGCTTTCTTT CASSVARVGTEAFF
TRBD2 TRBJ2-5 TRBV19 - TGTGCCAGTAGTCTCCTCCCGGGGGGATACCAAGAGACCCAGTACTTC CASSLLPGGYQETQYF
- TRBJ1-2 TRBV9 - TGTGCCAGCAGCGTAGACCCAGCTAACTATGGCTACACCTTC CASSVDPANYGYTF
TRBD1 TRBJ2-7 TRBV6-6 - TGTGCCAGCAGTAAACCCGGGACAGTCGGTGCGTACGAGCAGTACTTC CASSKPGTVGAYEQYF
TRBD1 TRBJ1-4 TRBV9 once TGTGCCAGCAGCCCGATGGGACAGACTAATGAAAAACTGTTTTTT CASSPMGQTNEKLFF